These 2 T cell receptor beta chains were sequenced from one sample in a study of spatial heterogeneity in lung cancer. Time point here: sample taken at primary tumor resection. In each case, whole RNA from tumor, nontumor lung or frozen PBMC was sequenced unsorted. TCRdb used MiXCR to reprocess the 5' RACE reads, holding one entry per CDR3 protein. The sample carries about 85,000 distinct CDR3 sequences, approximately 21% recorded once. The source material was PBMCs, sampled at surgery. The receptors originated from a male donor with early-stage non-small cell lung cancer.

V gene TRBV12-5 combines with J gene TRBJ1-1; TRBD1 is a possible D gene (5 bases). The CDR3 is made up of 15 amino acids. Germline V gene lookup returns CDR1 LGHNT and CDR2 FRNRAP. V gave up 4 bases and J gave up 3 bases, with 15 bases separating them. The CDR3 DNA is TGTGCTAGTGGTTGGGACGGGGGAAACGACACTGAAGCTTTCTTT. Translation gives CASGWDGGNDTEAFF.

This clonotype was seen more than once but under ten times. The genes are TRBV7-9 and TRBJ2-7, with 9 nucleotides matching TRBD1. The CDR3 runs to 13 residues. CDR1 is SEHNR and CDR2 is FQNEAQ in the germline V gene (reference sequence). V trimming: 10 bases; J trimming: 7 bases; junction bases outside the gene matches: 11. The CDR3 nucleotides read TGTGCCACCGCGGGACAGGGAGATGAAGAGCAGTACTTC. It translates to CATAGQGDEEQYF.